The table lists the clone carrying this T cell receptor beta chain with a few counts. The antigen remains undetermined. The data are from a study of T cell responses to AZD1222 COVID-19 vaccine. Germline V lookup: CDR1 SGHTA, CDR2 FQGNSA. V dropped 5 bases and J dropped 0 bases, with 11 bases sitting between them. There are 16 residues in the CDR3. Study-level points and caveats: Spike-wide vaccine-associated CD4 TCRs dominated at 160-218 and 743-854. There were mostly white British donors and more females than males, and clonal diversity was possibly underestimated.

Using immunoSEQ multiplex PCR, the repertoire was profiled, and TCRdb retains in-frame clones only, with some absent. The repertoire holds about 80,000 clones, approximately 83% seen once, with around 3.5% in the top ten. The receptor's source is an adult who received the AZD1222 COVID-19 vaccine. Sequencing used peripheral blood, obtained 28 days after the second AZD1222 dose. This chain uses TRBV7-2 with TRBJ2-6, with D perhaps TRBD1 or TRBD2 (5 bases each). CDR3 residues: CASSPGRFSGANVLTF. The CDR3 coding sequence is TGTGCCAGCAGCCCGGGACGGTTCTCTGGGGCCAACGTCCTGACTTTC. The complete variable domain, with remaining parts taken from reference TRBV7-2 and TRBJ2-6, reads GAGVSQSPSNKVTEKGKDVELRCDPISGHTALYWYRQSLGQGLEFLIYFQGNSAPDKSGLPSDRFSAERTGGSVSTLTIQRTQQEDSAVYLCASSPGRFSGANVLTFGAGSRLTVL.